Listed below are T cell receptor beta chains from one sample, sequenced in a study of T cell responses to AZD1222 COVID-19 vaccine. Some clones are missing from TCRdb's copy, which holds only in-frame ones; the method was immunoSEQ multiplex PCR. The table shows approximately 210,000 clones, with less than 95% occurring only once. Sequenced material: peripheral blood, taken 28 days after the second dose of the MenACWY control vaccine. The receptors shown here come from an adult who received the MenACWY meningococcal vaccine as a control. Each CDR3 is given with its conserved first and last residue. D genes are given only for firm matches. Rows may omit the clone size; those that give it use once, few, many or a size class.

J | size | V | D | CDR3 | DNA
TRBJ1-2 | few | TRBV30 | TRBD1 | CAWSTGTGYDYGYTF | TGTGCCTGGAGTACAGGGACAGGGTATGACTATGGCTACACCTTC
TRBJ1-2 | - | TRBV3-1/TRBV3-2 | - | CASSQEAKRGYGYTF | TGTGCCAGCAGCCAAGAAGCCAAACGGGGCTATGGCTACACCTTC
TRBJ2-7 | - | TRBV23-1 | TRBD2 | CASSHPRGGREQYF | TGCGCCAGCAGTCACCCGCGGGGGGGACGAGAGCAGTACTTC
TRBJ2-1 | once | TRBV6-2/TRBV6-3 | - | CASSYVTVEQFF | TGTGCCAGCAGTTACGTCACGGTGGAGCAGTTCTTC
TRBJ1-2 | - | TRBV12-3/TRBV12-4 | - | CASSSGNGYTF | TGTGCCAGCAGTTCTGGAAATGGCTACACCTTC
TRBJ2-5 | few | TRBV6-1 | - | CASSEGVLAQGVQETQYF | TGTGCCAGCAGTGAAGGGGTGCTCGCACAAGGGGTCCAAGAGACCCAGTACTTC
TRBJ1-1 | - | TRBV28 | - | CASSSQGNTEAFF | TGTGCCAGCAGTTCACAGGGGAACACTGAAGCTTTCTTT
TRBJ2-5 | - | TRBV6-5 | TRBD2 | CASSYSGTSGGETQYF | TGTGCCAGCAGTTACTCGGGGACTAGCGGGGGGGAGACCCAGTACTTC
TRBJ2-7 | few | TRBV25-1 | TRBD1 | CASMEMGTGYEQYF | TGTGCCAGCATGGAGATGGGGACAGGCTACGAGCAGTACTTC
TRBJ2-6 | - | TRBV4-3 | - | CASSQEAGSGANVLTF | TGCGCCAGCAGCCAAGAGGCGGGCTCTGGGGCCAACGTCCTGACTTTC
TRBJ2-6 | once | TRBV7-9 | - | CASSLGDRSGANVLTF | TGTGCCAGCAGCTTAGGGGACCGCTCTGGGGCCAACGTCCTGACTTTC
TRBJ2-1 | - | TRBV11-2 | - | CASSLEVSAPPWEQFF | TGTGCCAGCAGCTTAGAGGTTAGCGCTCCACCCTGGGAGCAGTTCTTC
TRBJ1-4 | - | TRBV28 | - | CASTSSNNEKLFF | TGTGCCAGCACTTCCTCCAATAATGAAAAACTGTTTTTT
TRBJ2-2 | once | TRBV9 | - | CASSATGELFF | TGTGCCAGCAGCGCAACAGGGGAGCTGTTTTTT
TRBJ2-1 | - | TRBV6-6 | - | CASSYSPLQNYNEQFF | TGTGCCAGCAGTTACTCCCCTCTCCAGAACTACAATGAGCAGTTCTTC
TRBJ2-3 | - | TRBV4-2 | TRBD2 | CASSPLAGGETDTQYF | TGTGCCAGCAGCCCGCTAGCGGGAGGGGAGACAGATACGCAGTATTTT
TRBJ2-1 | - | TRBV27 | - | CASRGTGKDEQFF | TGTGCCAGCAGGGGGACGGGAAAGGATGAGCAGTTCTTC
TRBJ1-6 | - | TRBV7-2 | - | CASSMRTSNSPLHF | TGTGCCAGCAGCATGAGGACTAGTAATTCACCCCTCCACTTT
TRBJ2-7 | few | TRBV4-3 | - | CASSQDRAGYEQYF | TGCGCCAGCAGCCAAGATAGGGCAGGCTACGAGCAGTACTTC
TRBJ2-1 | - | TRBV4-2 | TRBD2 | CASSQALSGDNEQFF | TGTGCCAGCAGCCAAGCCCTTAGCGGGGACAATGAGCAGTTCTTC
TRBJ1-2 | once | TRBV20-1 | TRBD1 | CSASETGVGYTF | TGCAGTGCTAGTGAGACAGGGGTGGGCTACACCTTC
TRBJ2-1 | - | TRBV18 | TRBD2 | CASSPGTSKTPYNEQFF | TGTGCCAGCTCACCTGGGACTAGCAAGACACCCTACAATGAGCAGTTCTTC
TRBJ2-4 | - | TRBV19 | TRBD2 | CASSTSLAGGPQAKNIQYF | TGTGCCAGTAGTACATCTCTAGCGGGAGGGCCTCAGGCCAAAAACATTCAGTACTTC
TRBJ2-5 | - | TRBV7-7 | TRBD2 | CASSLYAGGETQYF | TGTGCTAGCAGCTTATACGCCGGGGGGGAGACCCAGTACTTC
TRBJ2-6 | - | TRBV27 | TRBD1 | CASGPLRTGQEKGANVLTF | TGTGCCAGCGGACCTTTAAGGACAGGACAAGAAAAAGGGGCCAACGTCCTGACTTTC
TRBJ2-2 | - | TRBV5-1 | TRBD1 | CASSPGTGGTGELFF | TGCGCCAGCAGCCCCGGGACAGGGGGCACCGGGGAGCTGTTTTTT
TRBJ1-6 | - | TRBV28 | - | CASKGNSPLHF | TGTGCCAGCAAGGGTAATTCACCCCTCCACTTT
TRBJ2-7 | - | TRBV11-1 | - | CASSLAGLGSSYEQYF | TGTGCCAGCAGCTTAGCGGGTTTAGGAAGCTCCTACGAGCAGTACTTC
TRBJ2-3 | - | TRBV11-2 | - | CASSLGARGFGDTQYF | TGTGCCAGCAGCTTGGGTGCCAGGGGATTTGGAGATACGCAGTATTTT
TRBJ2-7 | once | TRBV4-1 | - | CASSREDMTSYEQYF | TGCGCCAGCAGCCGAGAGGACATGACCTCCTACGAGCAGTACTTC
TRBJ2-3 | - | TRBV2 | - | CASSELVLDTQYF | TGTGCCAGCAGTGAGTTGGTTCTCGATACGCAGTATTTT
TRBJ1-1 | - | TRBV7-2 | - | CASSYHRRLEAFF | TGTGCCAGCAGCTACCACAGGAGACTTGAAGCTTTCTTT
TRBJ1-3 | - | TRBV3-1/TRBV3-2 | - | CASSQVPRRVAGNTIYF | TGTGCCAGCAGCCAAGTCCCCCGCAGGGTGGCTGGAAACACCATATATTTT
TRBJ1-4 | - | TRBV6-5 | - | CASRRGRGEEKLFF | TGTGCCAGCAGACGGGGGAGGGGTGAGGAAAAACTGTTTTTT
TRBJ1-2 | - | TRBV6-6 | - | CASSHDGNYGYTF | TGTGCCAGCAGCCACGACGGAAACTATGGCTACACCTTC
TRBJ1-6 | - | TRBV5-1 | - | CASSLGRDSPLHF | TGCGCCAGCAGCTTGGGTAGGGATTCACCCCTCCACTTT
TRBJ2-7 | - | TRBV30 | - | CAWGQPPYEQYF | TGTGCCTGGGGACAGCCTCCCTACGAGCAGTACTTC
TRBJ1-1 | - | TRBV25-1 | TRBD1 | CASSARTGAEAFF | TGTGCCAGCAGTGCTAGGACAGGGGCTGAAGCTTTCTTT
TRBJ1-3 | - | TRBV27 | TRBD1 | CASSLAAGGSGNTIYF | TGTGCCAGCAGTTTAGCTGCAGGGGGGTCTGGAAACACCATATATTTT